These T cell receptor beta chains were read from a single sample in a study of CD8 T cells in ankylosing spondylitis. In TCRdb, the 5' RACE reads were re-called with MiXCR into one record per CDR3 protein. The sample consists of approximately 500,000 distinct CDR3 sequences, approximately 11% of them appearing once. Sequencing was done on a sample of blood, either unsorted or a sorted T cell fraction (not recorded which). These receptors were taken from a male donor with ankylosing spondylitis. Both conserved end residues are part of each CDR3. Each record gives: CDR3 DNA, CDR3 protein, J gene, D gene, V gene, clone size. A D gene is named only where the DNA matches it firmly. A row's size may be missing; if present it is once, few, many or a size class.

TGCAGCGCCGGGGGGGGGACTAGCGGGACCGGGGAGCTGTTTTTT,CSAGGGTSGTGELFF,TRBJ2-2,TRBD2,TRBV29-1,few
TGTGCCAGCAGCCAAGCTCGGACAGTATACAATGAGCAGTTCTTC,CASSQARTVYNEQFF,TRBJ2-1,NA,TRBV3-1,few
TGCGCCAGCAGGCAGGGGTACGAGCAGTACTTC,CASRQGYEQYF,TRBJ2-7,NA,TRBV10-2,NA
TGTGCCAGTAGATGGACAGGGGCCAGAATGGACTATGGCTACACCTTC,CASRWTGARMDYGYTF,TRBJ1-2,TRBD1,TRBV19,few
TGCGCCAGCAGCCAGCAGGGGACAGGGGGTCAGCCCCAGCATTTT,CASSQQGTGGQPQHF,TRBJ1-5,TRBD1,TRBV4-1,NA
TGTGCCAGCAAGCAGTTCGACAGCTCCTACGAGCAGTACTTC,CASKQFDSSYEQYF,TRBJ2-7,NA,TRBV2,many
TGTGCCAGCAGCCAACGGGTGGGGGAGCTAGCGCAACAAGAGACCCAGTACTTC,CASSQRVGELAQQETQYF,TRBJ2-5,NA,TRBV4-2,NA
TGTGCCAGCAGTGAAGCGAGTGGGACAGATACGCAGTATTTT,CASSEASGTDTQYF,TRBJ2-3,NA,TRBV25-1,NA
TGTGCCAGCAGCGATGGGACCGCTAACCAAGAGACCCAGTACTTC,CASSDGTANQETQYF,TRBJ2-5,NA,TRBV7-8,few
TGCGCCAGCAGTCAAACAGGGACAGGGTCATTCCCGAACACTGAAGCTTTCTTT,CASSQTGTGSFPNTEAFF,TRBJ1-1,TRBD1,TRBV5-1,many
TGCAGTGCCCTCTTTAGCGGGAGCTACACAGATACGCAGTATTTT,CSALFSGSYTDTQYF,TRBJ2-3,TRBD2,TRBV20-1,NA
TGCGCCAGCAGCCTAGGACAGGGTTACACTGAAGCTTTCTTT,CASSLGQGYTEAFF,TRBJ1-1,TRBD1,TRBV5-1,many
TGTGCCAGCAGCGCCCAACAGGCGAGCAATCAGCCCCAGCATTTT,CASSAQQASNQPQHF,TRBJ1-5,NA,TRBV7-2,many
TGTGCCACCAGCACCCACGCTAGGGGGACCGGGGAGCTGTTTTTT,CATSTHARGTGELFF,TRBJ2-2,NA,TRBV15,few
TGCAGTGCGGGGAGGCGGGCCCGCCGAGATTACTACAATGAGCAGTTCTTC,CSAGRRARRDYYNEQFF,TRBJ2-1,NA,TRBV20-1,NA
TGTGCCAGCAGTTTCATCGACAGGGAGACCCAGTACTTC,CASSFIDRETQYF,TRBJ2-5,NA,TRBV6-5,NA
TGTGCCAGCAGCTTAGTACGGGCAGGGGGCCCAGAAAAACTGTTTTTT,CASSLVRAGGPEKLFF,TRBJ1-4,TRBD1,TRBV11-2,few
TGTGCCAGCAGCCAAGAAGTGCACACCGGGGAGCTGTTTTTT,CASSQEVHTGELFF,TRBJ2-2,NA,TRBV4-2,many
TGTGCCAGCAGCTCAAGGGTAACCAGCACAGATACGCAGTATTTT,CASSSRVTSTDTQYF,TRBJ2-3,NA,TRBV11-3,few
TGCAGTGCTCCTGCCCGGGATCGGATGAACACTGAAGCTTTCTTT,CSAPARDRMNTEAFF,TRBJ1-1,NA,TRBV20-1,few
TGTGCCAGCAGTTTAAATGCGGGAGGAGGCACAGATACGCAGTATTTT,CASSLNAGGGTDTQYF,TRBJ2-3,TRBD2,TRBV12-3/TRBV12-4,many
TGCAGCGTTGAGCCCCCCTTAAAGACTGAAGCTTTCTTT,CSVEPPLKTEAFF,TRBJ1-1,NA,TRBV29-1,many
TGTGCCAGCAGCCGCGCCGACCTTCCAGATACGCAGTATTTT,CASSRADLPDTQYF,TRBJ2-3,NA,TRBV3-1,NA
TGTGCCAGCAGCCAATGGACAGGGGGAGGCACAGATACGCAGTATTTT,CASSQWTGGGTDTQYF,TRBJ2-3,TRBD1,TRBV5-5,many
TGTGCCAGCAGCTCGAACAGGGGAGGGAGAGGTGAAAAACTGTTTTTT,CASSSNRGGRGEKLFF,TRBJ1-4,TRBD1,TRBV7-2,many
TGCAGTCTACAAAAGAGCTCCTACAATGAGCAGTTCTTC,CSLQKSSYNEQFF,TRBJ2-1,NA,TRBV20-1,few
TGCAGTGCCGCCCGGGGGGAGGGCAATGAGCAGTTCTTC,CSAARGEGNEQFF,TRBJ2-1,TRBD2,TRBV20-1,many
TGCAGTGCTAGCCTCCGGACCCAGTACTTC,CSASLRTQYF,TRBJ2-5,NA,TRBV20-1,few
TGCAGCGTTCAAAGAGGGCGGGAGACCCAGTACTTC,CSVQRGRETQYF,TRBJ2-5,NA,TRBV29-1,NA
TGTGCCAGCAGCTTTACCGACGAGCAGTACTTC,CASSFTDEQYF,TRBJ2-7,NA,TRBV11-2,few
TGCGCCAGCAGCTCTGACAGGGGTTACGAGCAGTACTTC,CASSSDRGYEQYF,TRBJ2-7,TRBD1,TRBV5-1,many
TGTGCCAGCCCGTGGACAGGGGATCAATCCGGGGAGCTGTTTTTT,CASPWTGDQSGELFF,TRBJ2-2,TRBD1,TRBV7-9,NA
TGTGCCATCAGCAGGACGGGGGACAGCAAAGGGTTCTACAATGAGCAGTTCTTC,CAISRTGDSKGFYNEQFF,TRBJ2-1,NA,TRBV10-3,NA
TGTGCCAGCGGCGGGGACCACTACAATGAGCAGTTCTTC,CASGGDHYNEQFF,TRBJ2-1,NA,TRBV12-3/TRBV12-4,NA
TGCGCCAGCAGCCAAGGGCCGGGATACCAAGAGACCCAGTACTTC,CASSQGPGYQETQYF,TRBJ2-5,NA,TRBV4-1,few
TGCGCCAGCATCCTTGGGACCGGGGGAATGAACACTGAAGCTTTCTTT,CASILGTGGMNTEAFF,TRBJ1-1,NA,TRBV5-1,many
TGTGCCAGCATCCAAACAGGAGTCACCGGGGAGCTGTTTTTT,CASIQTGVTGELFF,TRBJ2-2,NA,TRBV7-8,few
TGTGCCGTAAGGCAGGGTGGGGCAGATACGCAGTATTTT,CAVRQGGADTQYF,TRBJ2-3,NA,TRBV7-9,few
TGTGCCACCAGGGGGATTTCAGATGAGCAGTTCTTC,CATRGISDEQFF,TRBJ2-1,NA,TRBV24-1,many
TGTGCCAGCAGTGAAGGGGGGGACAGAGGCTACACCTTC,CASSEGGDRGYTF,TRBJ1-2,TRBD1,TRBV6-1,many
TGTGCCAGCCGACAGGATCGAAGCTCCTACGAGCAGTACTTC,CASRQDRSSYEQYF,TRBJ2-7,NA,TRBV3-1,few
TGTGCCAGCAGCCTACAGGGGAACTACGAGCAGTACTTC,CASSLQGNYEQYF,TRBJ2-7,TRBD1,TRBV5-6,few
TGTGCCAGCCGACTCGCGGGGGTCGGGACCCGGGCGGATGAGCAGTTCTTC,CASRLAGVGTRADEQFF,TRBJ2-1,TRBD2,TRBV27,few
TGTGCCAGCGGGGGATTGGAGAGAAGCTACAATGAGCAGTTCTTC,CASGGLERSYNEQFF,TRBJ2-1,NA,TRBV2,few
TGCAGTGCTAGAAGGAACTCGGGACAGGTCTTTAAGGATGGCTACACCTTC,CSARRNSGQVFKDGYTF,TRBJ1-2,TRBD1,TRBV20-1,few
TGTGCCAGCAGCGTCGACAGGAATAGGGACGAGCAGTACTTC,CASSVDRNRDEQYF,TRBJ2-7,NA,TRBV2,few